These 15 T cell receptor beta chains originate from one sample sequenced in a study of shared clonotypes between healthy human individuals. Method: immunoSEQ multiplex PCR; TCRdb's copy keeps in-frame clones and lacks some. The sample carries some 2,000,000 clones, approximately 94% recorded once. The naive CD8 population came from CD45RO-negative cells selected for CCR7, without terminally differentiated effector memory CD45RA+ cells. Sequencing input: naive CD8+ T cells sorted from blood. The receptor set was obtained from a man younger than 35 in good health.

The chain carries TRBV6-5 and TRBJ1-2; the D gene is possibly TRBD1 (6 bases). V was pared by 0 bases and J by 6 bases, with 14 bases between. CDR3 size: 15 residues. Germline-derived CDR1 and CDR2 are MNHEY and SVGAGI. CDR3: CASSYSIAGVDGYTF. The CDR3 nucleotides read TGTGCCAGCAGTTACTCGATAGCAGGGGTAGATGGCTACACCTTC.

This chain links TRBV5-1 with TRBJ2-2, with 7 bases lining up with TRBD2. The CDR3 has 16 amino acids. V trimming: 0 bases; J trimming: 1 base; junction bases outside the gene matches: 3. Germline CDR1 and CDR2: SGHRS and YFSETQ. CDR3 residues: CASSLVQRGNTGELFF. Written as DNA, the CDR3 is TGCGCCAGCAGCTTGGTCCAGCGGGGGAACACCGGGGAGCTGTTTTTT.

The chain joins TRBV18 to TRBJ2-7; 8 bases match TRBD2. This CDR3 spans 13 amino acids. Trimming at V came to 6 bases and at J to 4 bases, leaving 5 bases not matched to a gene. Per germline, CDR1 KGHSH and CDR2 LQKENI. The CDR3 reads CASSKTSEYEQYF. CDR3 in DNA: TGTGCCAGCTCGAAGACTAGCGAATACGAGCAGTACTTC.

The V and J genes are TRBV5-1 and TRBJ1-5; no reliable D call. The CDR3 is 15 amino acids. V lost 0 bases and J lost 3, with 10 bases in between. Per germline, CDR1 SGHRS and CDR2 YFSETQ. The CDR3 is CASSLAPAANQPQHF. The CDR3 DNA sequence: TGCGCCAGCAGCTTGGCCCCGGCAGCCAATCAGCCCCAGCATTTT.

Concerning this clone itself: The same CDR3 is also encoded by other DNA sequences in this sample. The gene calls are TRBV29-1 and TRBJ1-2, with D hard to call. Trimming stripped 4 bases from V and 4 bases from J, with 7 bases between. The CDR3 length is 11 residues. The germline V gene encodes CDR1 SQVTM and CDR2 ANQGSEA. The CDR3 DNA follows: TGCAGCGTTGCGGGCAGCTATGGCTACACCTTC. It is translated as CSVAGSYGYTF.

Only one count was recorded for this clone. The chain is built from TRBV15 and TRBJ2-5; TRBD1 is a possible D gene (6 bases). V shed 0 bases and J shed 5 bases, with 7 bases lying between them. This CDR3 contains 13 residues. Germline CDR1 LNHNV, CDR2 YYDKDF (reference sequence). This chain's CDR3 is CATSRERGETQYF. The CDR3 DNA sequence: TGTGCCACCAGCAGAGAAAGGGGGGAGACCCAGTACTTC. The variable domain in full, with the rest retrieved from reference TRBV15 and TRBJ2-5, is DAMVIQNPRYQVTQFGKPVTLSCSQTLNHNVMYWYQQKSSQAPKLLFHYYDKDFNNEADTPDNFQSRRPNTSFCFLDIRSPGLGDTAMYLCATSRERGETQYFGPGTRLLVL.

This chain joins TRBV11-3 and TRBJ2-3; 9 bases align to TRBD1. The CDR3 has 15 amino acids. J lost 4 bases, V lost 4 bases, and 6 bases had no gene match. Germline V CDR1 and CDR2: SGHNT, YENEEA. In DNA, the CDR3 is TGTGCCAGCAGCTCCGGGACAGGGAGTTCAGATACGCAGTATTTT. It encodes CASSSGTGSSDTQYF.

This chain uses TRBV7-8 with TRBJ2-7, with no clear D. The CDR3 extends over 14 amino acids. Germline lookup yields CDR1 SGHVS and CDR2 FQNEAQ. V was shortened by 3 bases and J by 2 bases, with 11 bases between the two germline ends. The CDR3 is CASSLEDGPYEQYF. In DNA form, the CDR3 reads TGTGCCAGCAGCTTGGAAGACGGTCCCTACGAGCAGTACTTC.

The V call is TRBV6-1, the J call TRBJ2-7, with D possibly TRBD1 on 6 matching bases. This CDR3 region has 13 residues. Germline lookup yields CDR1 MNHNS and CDR2 SASEGT. V lost 11 bases and J lost 2, with 16 bases in between. The CDR3 spells CALSRTVTYEQYF. As DNA, the CDR3 is TGTGCCCTTAGTAGGACAGTAACCTACGAGCAGTACTTC.

Of note for this clone: Other DNA sequences in this specimen translate into the identical CDR3. The chain couples TRBV27 to TRBJ1-3; no firm D call. Germline V gene lookup returns CDR1 MNHEY and CDR2 SMNVEV (reference sequence). This CDR3 is 15 amino acids long. Between the trimmed V and J ends, which lost 2 bases and 0 bases, there was a span of 8 bases. CDR3 nucleotide sequence: TGTGCCAGCAGTTTAAGAGGGTCCTCTGGAAACACCATATATTTT. Its translation: CASSLRGSSGNTIYF.

This clone was seen once. This chain connects TRBV2 to TRBJ2-3; TRBD2 agrees at 8 bases. CDR1 SNHLY and CDR2 FYNNEI come from the germline V gene. The CDR3 is made up of 15 amino acids. The J segment lost 2 bases and the V segment lost 4 bases, leaving 5 bases of the junction unmatched. The CDR3 is CASSGGLALTDTQYF. CDR3 DNA: TGTGCCAGCAGTGGCGGACTAGCCCTCACAGATACGCAGTATTTT.

About this clone itself: Other nucleotide sequences in the sample specify the same CDR3. The chain employs TRBV27 and TRBJ2-7, with unresolved D. CDR3 length: 13 amino acids. V shed 2 bases and J shed 2 bases, with 7 bases lying between them. Germline V CDR1 and CDR2: MNHEY, SMNVEV (reference sequence). CDR3 in DNA: TGTGCCAGCAGTTTAGGGGTAGCCTACGAGCAGTACTTC. This codes for CASSLGVAYEQYF.

The chain joins TRBV19 to TRBJ2-2, with 7 bases identical to TRBD2. Trimming took 6 bases from V and 7 from J; bases not matched to a gene: 11. This CDR3 is built from 15 residues. Germline assignment: CDR1 LNHDA and CDR2 SQIVND (reference sequence). CDR3 sequence: CASSRPASGDGELFF. The CDR3 coding sequence is TGTGCCAGTAGCCGCCCGGCTAGCGGTGACGGGGAGCTGTTTTTT.

Points on this clone: Other DNA sequences within the sample encode an identical CDR3. V is TRBV7-9 and J is TRBJ2-7, with a possible D match to TRBD1 (7 bases). Germline loops: CDR1 SEHNR, CDR2 FQNEAQ (reference sequence). The CDR3 has 13 residues. The germline V and J ends were trimmed by 5 bases and 4 bases, with 12 bases remaining between them. The CDR3 DNA is TGTGCCAGCAGCCCAGGGGGGTCGTACGAGCAGTACTTC. Translated, it gives CASSPGGSYEQYF. The variable domain in full, completed from reference TRBV7-9 and TRBJ2-7, reads DTGVSQNPRHKITKRGQNVTFRCDPISEHNRLYWYRQTLGQGPEFLTYFQNEAQLEKSRLLSDRFSAERPKGSFSTLEIQRTEQGDSAMYLCASSPGGSYEQYFGPGTRLTVT.

This chain uses TRBV13 with TRBJ1-1, with 8 bases aligning to TRBD1. Losses at the gene ends were 4 bases for V and 7 bases for J; bases not matched to a gene: 8. This CDR3 has 14 amino acids. Germline V gene lookup returns CDR1 PRHDT and CDR2 FYEKMQ (reference sequence). CDR3 sequence: CASSSDREVGEAFF. The CDR3 nucleotides are TGTGCCAGCAGCTCGGACAGGGAAGTCGGTGAAGCTTTCTTT.